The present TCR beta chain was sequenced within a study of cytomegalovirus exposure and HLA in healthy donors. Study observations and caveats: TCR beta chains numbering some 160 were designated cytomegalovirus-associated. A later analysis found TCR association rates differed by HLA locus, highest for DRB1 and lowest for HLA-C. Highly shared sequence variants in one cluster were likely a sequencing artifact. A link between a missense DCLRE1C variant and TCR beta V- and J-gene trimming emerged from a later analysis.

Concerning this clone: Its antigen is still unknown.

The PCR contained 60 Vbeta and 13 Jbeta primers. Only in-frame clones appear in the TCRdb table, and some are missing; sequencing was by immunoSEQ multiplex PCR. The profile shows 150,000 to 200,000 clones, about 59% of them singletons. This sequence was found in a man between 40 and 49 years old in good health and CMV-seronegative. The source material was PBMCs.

This CDR3 is CASSFEYRKNYGYTF. The CDR3 region has the DNA TGTGCCAGCAGCTTCGAATACAGGAAAAACTATGGCTACACCTTC. The rearrangement joins TRBV5-6 to TRBJ1-2; TRBD1 might be the D (5 bases). The V end was cut by 2 bases, the J end by 2 bases, with 13 bases between. Germline V gene lookup returns CDR1 SGHDT and CDR2 YYEEEE. This CDR3 comprises 15 residues.